This TCR beta chain was sequenced for a study of shared clonotypes between healthy human individuals. Clones were sequenced by immunoSEQ multiplex PCR, and TCRdb holds only the in-frame ones, with some missing. Of approximately 400,000 clones in the sample, 90% to 98% were seen once. The V end lost 0 bases, the J end lost 3 bases, and 11 bases lay between the germline ends. In germline, CDR1 is SGHNT, CDR2 YYREEE (reference sequence). This CDR3 comprises 15 residues. This receptor was obtained from a man under 40 in good health. The chain carries TRBV5-4 and TRBJ2-3, with D possibly being TRBD2 (6 bases). The sequenced sample was memory CD8+ T cells sorted from blood. The subset denotes: CD45RO+ cells pooled with CCR7-negative TemRA cells. This CDR3 reads CASSLAAGRTDTQYF. As DNA, the CDR3 is TGTGCCAGCAGCTTGGCGGCAGGGAGGACAGATACGCAGTATTTT.